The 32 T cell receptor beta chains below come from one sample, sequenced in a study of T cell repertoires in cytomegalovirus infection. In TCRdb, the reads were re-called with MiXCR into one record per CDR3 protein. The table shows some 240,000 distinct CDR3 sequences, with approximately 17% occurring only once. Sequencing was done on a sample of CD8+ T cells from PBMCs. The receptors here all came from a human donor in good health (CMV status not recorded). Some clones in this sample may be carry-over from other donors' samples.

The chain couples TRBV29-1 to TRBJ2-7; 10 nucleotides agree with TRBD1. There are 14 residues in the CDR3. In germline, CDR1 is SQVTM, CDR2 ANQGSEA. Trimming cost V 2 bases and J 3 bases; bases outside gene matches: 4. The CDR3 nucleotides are TGCAGCGTTGAATTTGGGGACAGGGGCTACGAGCAGTACTTC. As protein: CSVEFGDRGYEQYF.

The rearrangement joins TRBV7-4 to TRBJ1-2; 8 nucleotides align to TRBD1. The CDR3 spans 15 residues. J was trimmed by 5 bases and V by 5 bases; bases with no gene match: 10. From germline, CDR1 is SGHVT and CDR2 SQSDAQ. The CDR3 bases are TGTGCCAGCAGCATCCCAGGGGGCCCTTTATATGGCTACACCTTC. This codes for CASSIPGGPLYGYTF.

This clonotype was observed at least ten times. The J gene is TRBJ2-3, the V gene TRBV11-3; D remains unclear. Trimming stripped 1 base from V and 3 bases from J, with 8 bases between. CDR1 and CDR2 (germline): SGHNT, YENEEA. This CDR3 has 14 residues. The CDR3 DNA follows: TGTGCCAGCAGCTTAGGCGTCCCGACAGATACGCAGTATTTT. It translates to CASSLGVPTDTQYF.

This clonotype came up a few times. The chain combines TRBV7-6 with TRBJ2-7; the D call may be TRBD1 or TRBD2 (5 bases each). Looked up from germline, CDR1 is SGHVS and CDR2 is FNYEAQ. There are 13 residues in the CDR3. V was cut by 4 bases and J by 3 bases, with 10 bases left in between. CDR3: CASSYGDDYEQYF. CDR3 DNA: TGTGCCAGCAGCTATGGGGACGACTACGAGCAGTACTTC.

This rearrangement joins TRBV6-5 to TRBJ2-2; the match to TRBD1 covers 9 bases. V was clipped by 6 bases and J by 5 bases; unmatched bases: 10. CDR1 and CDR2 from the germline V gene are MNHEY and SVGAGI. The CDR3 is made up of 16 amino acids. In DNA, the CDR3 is TGTGCCAGCAGAAAAACCGGGACAGGGAGTACCGGGGAGCTGTTTTTT. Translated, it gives CASRKTGTGSTGELFF.

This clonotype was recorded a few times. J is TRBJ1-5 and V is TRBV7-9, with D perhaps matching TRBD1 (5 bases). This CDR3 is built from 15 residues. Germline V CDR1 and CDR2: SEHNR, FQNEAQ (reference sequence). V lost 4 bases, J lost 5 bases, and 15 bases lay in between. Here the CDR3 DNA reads TGTGCCAGCAGCTCGGCGGACGGGGCCTATCAGCCCCAGCATTTT. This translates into CASSSADGAYQPQHF.

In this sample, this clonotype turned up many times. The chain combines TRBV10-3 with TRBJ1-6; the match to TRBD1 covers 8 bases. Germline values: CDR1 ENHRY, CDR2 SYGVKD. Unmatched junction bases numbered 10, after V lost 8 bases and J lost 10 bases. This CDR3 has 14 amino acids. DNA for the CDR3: TGTGCCATCTGTTTGGACAGGGTGAACTCACCCCTCCACTTT. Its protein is CAICLDRVNSPLHF.

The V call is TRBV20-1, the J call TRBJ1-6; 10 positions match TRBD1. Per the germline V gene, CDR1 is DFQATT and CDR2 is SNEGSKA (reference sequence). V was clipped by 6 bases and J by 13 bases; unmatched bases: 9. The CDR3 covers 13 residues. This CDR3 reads CSAHPGTGVPLHF. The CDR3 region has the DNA TGCAGTGCCCATCCGGGGACAGGGGTTCCCCTCCACTTT.

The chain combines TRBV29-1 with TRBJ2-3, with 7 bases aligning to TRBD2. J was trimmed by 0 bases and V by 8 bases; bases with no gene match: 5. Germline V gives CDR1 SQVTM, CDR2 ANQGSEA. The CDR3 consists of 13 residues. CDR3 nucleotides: TGCAGCTCCCCCGGGGGGAGCACAGATACGCAGTATTTT. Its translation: CSSPGGSTDTQYF.

This CDR3 reads CASMGSNLITPQHF. CDR3 nucleotide sequence: TGTGCCAGCATGGGGTCAAACTTGATAACGCCCCAGCATTTT. The genes are TRBV6-2 or TRBV6-3 and TRBJ1-5; D gene unclear. The CDR3 extends over 14 amino acids. V gave up 7 bases and J gave up 9 bases, with 19 bases separating them. From germline, CDR1 is MNHEY and CDR2 SVGEGT.

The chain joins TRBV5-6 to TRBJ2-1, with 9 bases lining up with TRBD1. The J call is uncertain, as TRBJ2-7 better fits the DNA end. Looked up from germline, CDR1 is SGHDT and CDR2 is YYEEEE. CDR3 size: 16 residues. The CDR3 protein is CASSLVGQGPYNEQYF. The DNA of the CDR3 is TGTGCCAGCAGCTTGGTCGGACAGGGGCCCTACAATGAGCAGTACTTC.

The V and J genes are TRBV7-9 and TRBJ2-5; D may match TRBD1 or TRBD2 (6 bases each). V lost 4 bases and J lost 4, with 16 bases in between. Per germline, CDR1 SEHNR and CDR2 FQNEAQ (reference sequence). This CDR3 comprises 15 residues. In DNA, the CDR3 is TGTGCCAGCAGCTATCCGGGGGCTGGGAGAGAGACCCAGTACTTC. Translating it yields CASSYPGAGRETQYF.

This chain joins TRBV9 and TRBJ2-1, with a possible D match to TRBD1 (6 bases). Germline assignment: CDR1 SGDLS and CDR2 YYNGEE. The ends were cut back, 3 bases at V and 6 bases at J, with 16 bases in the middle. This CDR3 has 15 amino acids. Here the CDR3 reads CASSASGTRFNEQFF. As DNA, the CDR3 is TGTGCCAGCAGCGCCTCCGGGACACGGTTCAATGAGCAGTTCTTC.

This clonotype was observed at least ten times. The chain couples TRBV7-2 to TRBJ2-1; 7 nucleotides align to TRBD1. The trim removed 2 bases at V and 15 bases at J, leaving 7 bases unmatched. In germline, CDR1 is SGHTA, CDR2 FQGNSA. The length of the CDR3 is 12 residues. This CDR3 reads CASSLRQGMWFF. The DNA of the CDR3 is TGTGCCAGCAGCTTAAGACAGGGTATGTGGTTCTTC. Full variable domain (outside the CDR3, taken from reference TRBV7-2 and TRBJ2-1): GAGVSQSPSNKVTEKGKDVELRCDPISGHTALYWYRQSLGQGLEFLIYFQGNSAPDKSGLPSDRFSAERTGGSVSTLTIQRTQQEDSAVYLCASSLRQGMWFFGPGTRLTVL.

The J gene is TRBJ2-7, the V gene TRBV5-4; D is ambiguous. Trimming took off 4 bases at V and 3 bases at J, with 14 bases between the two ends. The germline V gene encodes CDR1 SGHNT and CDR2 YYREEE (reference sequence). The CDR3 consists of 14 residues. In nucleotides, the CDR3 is TGTGCCAGCAGCCTTGCCGGGTATGGCTACGAGCAGTACTTC. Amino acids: CASSLAGYGYEQYF.

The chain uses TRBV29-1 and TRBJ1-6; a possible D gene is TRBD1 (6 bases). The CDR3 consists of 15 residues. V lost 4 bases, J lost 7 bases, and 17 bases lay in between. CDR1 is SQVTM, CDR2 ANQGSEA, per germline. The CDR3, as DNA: TGCAGCGTTGGGGACAAGGGGGAGAGGAATTCACCCCTCCACTTT. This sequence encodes CSVGDKGERNSPLHF.

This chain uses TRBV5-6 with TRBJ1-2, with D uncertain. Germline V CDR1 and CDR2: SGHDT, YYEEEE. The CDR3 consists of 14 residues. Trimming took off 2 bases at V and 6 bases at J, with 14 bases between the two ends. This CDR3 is CASSFVHVGDGYTF. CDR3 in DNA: TGTGCCAGCAGCTTCGTGCACGTTGGCGATGGCTACACCTTC.

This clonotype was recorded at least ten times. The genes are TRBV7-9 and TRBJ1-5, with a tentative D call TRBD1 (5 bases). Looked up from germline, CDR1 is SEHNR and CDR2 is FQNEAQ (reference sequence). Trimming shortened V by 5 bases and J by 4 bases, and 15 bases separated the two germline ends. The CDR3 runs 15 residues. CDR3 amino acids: CASSDTDSVNQPQHF. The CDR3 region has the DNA TGTGCCAGCAGCGATACAGACAGCGTAAATCAGCCCCAGCATTTT.

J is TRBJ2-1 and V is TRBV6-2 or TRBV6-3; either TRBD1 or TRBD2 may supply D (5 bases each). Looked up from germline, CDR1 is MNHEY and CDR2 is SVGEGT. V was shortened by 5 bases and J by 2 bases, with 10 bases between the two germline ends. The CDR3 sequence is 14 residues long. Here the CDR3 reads CASSPGTTYNEQFF. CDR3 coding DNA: TGTGCCAGCAGTCCCGGGACGACCTACAATGAGCAGTTCTTC.

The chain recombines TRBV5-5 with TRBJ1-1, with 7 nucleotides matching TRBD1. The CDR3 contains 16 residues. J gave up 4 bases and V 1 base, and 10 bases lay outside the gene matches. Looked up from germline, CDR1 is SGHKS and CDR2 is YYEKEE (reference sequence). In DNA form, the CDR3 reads TGTGCCAGCAGCTTGACCCTACAGGGGACCGTCACTGAAGCTTTCTTT. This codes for CASSLTLQGTVTEAFF.

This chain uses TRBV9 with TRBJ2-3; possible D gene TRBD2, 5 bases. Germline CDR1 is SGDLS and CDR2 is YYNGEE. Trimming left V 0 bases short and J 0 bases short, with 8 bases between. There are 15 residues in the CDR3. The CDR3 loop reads CASSVDTGSTDTQYF. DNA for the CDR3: TGTGCCAGCAGCGTAGATACGGGGAGCACAGATACGCAGTATTTT. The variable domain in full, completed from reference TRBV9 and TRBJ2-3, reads DSGVTQTPKHLITATGQRVTLRCSPRSGDLSVYWYQQSLDQGLQFLIQYYNGEERAKGNILERFSAQQFPDLHSELNLSSLELGDSALYFCASSVDTGSTDTQYFGPGTRLTVL.

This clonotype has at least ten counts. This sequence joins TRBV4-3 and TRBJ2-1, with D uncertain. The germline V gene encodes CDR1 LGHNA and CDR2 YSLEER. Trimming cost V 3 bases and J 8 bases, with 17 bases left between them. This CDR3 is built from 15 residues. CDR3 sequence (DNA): TGCGCCAGCAGCCAGACTTACCGGGCTCACGATGAGCAGTTCTTC. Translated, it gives CASSQTYRAHDEQFF.

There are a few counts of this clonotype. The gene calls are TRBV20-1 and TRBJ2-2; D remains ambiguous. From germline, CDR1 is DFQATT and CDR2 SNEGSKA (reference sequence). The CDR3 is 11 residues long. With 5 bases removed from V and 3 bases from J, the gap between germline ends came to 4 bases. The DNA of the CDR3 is TGCAGTGCTGGGGACACCGGGGAGCTGTTTTTT. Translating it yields CSAGDTGELFF.

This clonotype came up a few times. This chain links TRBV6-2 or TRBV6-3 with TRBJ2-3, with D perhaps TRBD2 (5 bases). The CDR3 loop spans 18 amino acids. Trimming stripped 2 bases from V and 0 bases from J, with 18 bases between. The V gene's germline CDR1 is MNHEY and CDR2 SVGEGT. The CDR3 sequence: CASSYEVSGSLSTDTQYF. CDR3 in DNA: TGTGCCAGCAGTTACGAAGTTTCGGGGAGTTTAAGCACAGATACGCAGTATTTT.

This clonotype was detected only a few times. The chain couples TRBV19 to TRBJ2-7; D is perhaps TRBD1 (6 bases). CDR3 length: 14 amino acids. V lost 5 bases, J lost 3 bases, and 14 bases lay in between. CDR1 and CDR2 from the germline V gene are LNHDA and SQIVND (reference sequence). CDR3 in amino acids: CASSSWTAIYEQYF. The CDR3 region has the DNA TGTGCCAGTAGTTCCTGGACAGCCATCTACGAGCAGTACTTC. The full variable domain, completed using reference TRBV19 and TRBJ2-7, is DGGITQSPKYLFRKEGQNVTLSCEQNLNHDAMYWYRQDPGQGLRLIYYSQIVNDFQKGDIAEGYSVSREKKESFPLTVTSAQKNPTAFYLCASSSWTAIYEQYFGPGTRLTVT.

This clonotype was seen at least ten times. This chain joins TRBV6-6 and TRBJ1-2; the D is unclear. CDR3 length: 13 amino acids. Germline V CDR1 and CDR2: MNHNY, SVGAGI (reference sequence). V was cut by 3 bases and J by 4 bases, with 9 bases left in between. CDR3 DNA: TGTGCCAGCAGTTATTCAGTGACCTATGGCTACACCTTC. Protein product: CASSYSVTYGYTF.

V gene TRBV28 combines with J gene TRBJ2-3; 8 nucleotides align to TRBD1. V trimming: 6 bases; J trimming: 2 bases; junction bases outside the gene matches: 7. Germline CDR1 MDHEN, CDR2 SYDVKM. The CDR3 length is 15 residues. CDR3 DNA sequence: TGTGCCAGCAGCCCGGACAGGGTGGACACAGATACGCAGTATTTT. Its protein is CASSPDRVDTDTQYF.

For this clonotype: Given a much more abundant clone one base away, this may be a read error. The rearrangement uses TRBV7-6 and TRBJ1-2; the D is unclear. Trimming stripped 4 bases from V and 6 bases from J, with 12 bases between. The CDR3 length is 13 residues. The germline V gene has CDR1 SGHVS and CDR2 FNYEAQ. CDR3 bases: TGTGCCAGCAGCTCCATCGGGGTGCATGGCTACACCTTC. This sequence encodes CASSSIGVHGYTF.

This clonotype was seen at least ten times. CDR3 in DNA: TGTGCCAGCAGTCCCATGACAGGCTCCTACGAGCAGTACTTC. Translation: CASSPMTGSYEQYF. J is TRBJ2-7 and V is TRBV28; D perhaps matches TRBD1 (6 bases). V was shortened by 5 bases and J by 0 bases, with 11 bases between the two germline ends. Germline assignment: CDR1 MDHEN and CDR2 SYDVKM. The CDR3 loop spans 14 amino acids. Using reference TRBV28 and TRBJ2-7 for the parts outside the CDR3, the full variable domain is DVKVTQSSRYLVKRTGEKVFLECVQDMDHENMFWYRQDPGLGLRLIYFSYDVKMKEKGDIPEGYSVSREKKERFSLILESASTNQTSMYLCASSPMTGSYEQYFGPGTRLTVT.

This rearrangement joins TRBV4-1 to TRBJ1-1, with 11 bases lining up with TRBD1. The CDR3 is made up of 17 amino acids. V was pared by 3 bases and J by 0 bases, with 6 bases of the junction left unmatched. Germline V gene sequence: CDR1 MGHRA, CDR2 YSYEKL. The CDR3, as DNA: TGCGCCAGCAGCCAGTCCGGGACAGGGGGGATGAACACTGAAGCTTTCTTT. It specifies CASSQSGTGGMNTEAFF.

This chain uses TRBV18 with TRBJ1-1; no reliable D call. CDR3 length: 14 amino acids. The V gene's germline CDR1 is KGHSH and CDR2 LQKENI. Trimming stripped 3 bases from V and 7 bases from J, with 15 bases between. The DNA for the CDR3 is TGTGCCAGCTCACCGGGTGCCGGTGCTTTTGAAGCTTTCTTT. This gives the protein CASSPGAGAFEAFF.

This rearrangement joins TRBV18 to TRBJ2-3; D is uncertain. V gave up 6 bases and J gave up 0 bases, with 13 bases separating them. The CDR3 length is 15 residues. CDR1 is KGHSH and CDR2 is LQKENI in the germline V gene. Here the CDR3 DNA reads TGTGCCAGCTCCCTTGATTCGACTAGCACAGATACGCAGTATTTT. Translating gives CASSLDSTSTDTQYF.